These 15 T cell receptor beta chains share one sample of origin, sequenced in a study of CD8 T cells in Susac syndrome. The markers CD27 and CD45RA, used in staining, defined memory subsets for TEMRA sorting. Random hexamers primed reverse transcription of about 0.5 to 1 ug RNA. TCRdb recomputed calls from the immunoSEQ multiplex PCR reads with MiXCR, one row per CDR3 protein. The data hold thousands of distinct CDR3 sequences, with roughly 66% observed a single time. The sample taken for sequencing was CD8+ TEMRA cells from PBMCs. Subset reported: FACS-sorted terminally differentiated effector memory CD8+ T cells re-expressing CD45RA (CD8+ TEMRA). These receptors were obtained from a human donor with Susac syndrome.

A remark on this clonotype: This may be a read error, as it is one base from a much larger clone. The chain has TRBV15 and TRBJ2-7; D is possibly TRBD1 (6 bases). The germline CDR1 and CDR2 sequences are LNHNV and YYDKDF (reference sequence). The length of the CDR3 is 15 residues. The CDR3 nucleotides read TGTGGCACCAGCAGAGGGGAAGGACAGACCTACGAGCAGTACTTC. Its translation: CGTSRGEGQTYEQYF.

This clonotype was counted a few times. The rearrangement joins TRBV6-5 to TRBJ2-1; D gene ambiguous. The germline V gene has CDR1 MNHEY and CDR2 SVGAGI. The CDR3 covers 15 residues. The ends were cut back, 2 bases at V and 1 base at J, with 9 bases in the middle. The CDR3 DNA is TGTGCCAGCAGTTACAATAGTCCTTCCTACAATGAGCAGTTCTTC. It translates to CASSYNSPSYNEQFF.

The rearrangement uses TRBV20-1 and TRBJ1-4, with no clear D. V lost 0 bases and J lost 6, with 8 bases in between. The CDR3 sequence is 13 residues long. The germline V gene has CDR1 DFQATT and CDR2 SNEGSKA (reference sequence). The CDR3 DNA reads TGCAGTGCTAGAGATCTCACGGATGAAAAACTGTTTTTT. This gives the protein CSARDLTDEKLFF.

The CDR3 region is CASSLHGASGGATYNEQFF. The CDR3 DNA sequence: TGTGCCAGCAGTTTACACGGGGCTAGCGGGGGGGCGACCTACAATGAGCAGTTCTTC. The J gene is TRBJ2-1, the V gene TRBV28, with TRBD2 matching over 12 bases. V dropped 2 bases and J dropped 2; count of bases not matched to a gene: 10. The length of the CDR3 is 19 residues. Germline CDR1 is MDHEN and CDR2 is SYDVKM.

The chain links TRBV28 to TRBJ2-2, with D unclear. Germline CDR1 is MDHEN and CDR2 is SYDVKM. V lost 6 bases, J lost 7 bases, and 15 bases lay in between. CDR3 length: 14 residues. The CDR3 sequence is CASRGSIPDGELFF. The CDR3, as DNA: TGTGCCAGCAGAGGAAGCATCCCCGACGGGGAGCTGTTTTTT.

J is TRBJ2-1 and V is TRBV20-1; D is possibly TRBD1 (5 bases). Germline values: CDR1 DFQATT, CDR2 SNEGSKA (reference sequence). The CDR3 loop spans 10 amino acids. Trimming took off 6 bases at V and 8 bases at J, with 8 bases between the two ends. CDR3 nucleotides: TGCAGTGCCCTAGGGGATGAGCAGTTCTTC. Protein sequence: CSALGDEQFF.

By share, this clonotype ranks as large. The chain carries TRBV4-3 and TRBJ1-1; TRBD1 is a possible D gene (5 bases). Germline-derived CDR1 and CDR2 are LGHNA and YSLEER. Trimming took off 5 bases at V and 1 base at J, with 17 bases between the two ends. The CDR3 runs to 16 residues. The CDR3 DNA is TGCGCCAGCAGCGAGGGGAGGGGAGGGCGGAACACTGAAGCTTTCTTT. Translating gives CASSEGRGGRNTEAFF.

In regard to this clonotype: A read error is possible here, since a much larger clone lies one base away. The chain joins TRBV24-1 to TRBJ2-1; perhaps TRBD2 as D (6 bases). V was shortened by 2 bases and J by 11 bases, with 12 bases between the two germline ends. The CDR3 runs 13 residues. Looked up from germline, CDR1 is KGHDR and CDR2 is SFDVKD. The CDR3 DNA is TGTGCCACCAGTGATTCGGACCGGGGGAAGCAGTTCTTC. Encoded protein: CATSDSDRGKQFF.

In regard to this clonotype: Since the CDR3 does not end with the conserved phenylalanine or tryptophan, this likely comes from a read error. The rearrangement links TRBV27 to TRBJ2-7; tentatively, D is TRBD2 (5 bases). This CDR3 contains 14 residues. Between the trimmed V and J ends, which lost 6 bases and 2 bases, there was a span of 14 bases. From germline, CDR1 is MNHEY and CDR2 SMNVEV (reference sequence). CDR3 sequence (DNA): TGTGCCAGCAGCGTCTTCTTGGGAGCCTACGAGCAGTACGGC. This encodes CASSVFLGAYEQYG.

This clonotype has only a few counts. The chain uses TRBV28 and TRBJ2-1; 7 nucleotides match TRBD2. Germline trimming cut 6 bases from V and 0 bases from J; bases unmatched to any gene: 2. The CDR3 is 14 amino acids. CDR1 is MDHEN and CDR2 is SYDVKM in the germline V gene. As DNA, the CDR3 is TGTGCCAGCAGCTGGGGGGGCTCCTACAATGAGCAGTTCTTC. Protein product: CASSWGGSYNEQFF.

V and J are TRBV6-2 or TRBV6-3 and TRBJ1-1; 7 bases are a match to TRBD1. The CDR3 runs to 18 residues. The germline V gene encodes CDR1 MNHEY and CDR2 SVGEGT. J was trimmed by 3 bases and V by 5 bases; bases with no gene match: 18. In DNA form, the CDR3 reads TGTGCCAGCAGTGCCAAAACTAATCAGGGGGTGGTCCACACTGAAGCTTTCTTT. This translates into CASSAKTNQGVVHTEAFF.

The table lists this clonotype with a few counts. The chain couples TRBV7-8 to TRBJ2-2; D gene ambiguous. V gave up 5 bases and J gave up 7 bases, with 11 bases separating them. From germline, CDR1 is SGHVS and CDR2 FQNEAQ. There are 13 residues in the CDR3. The DNA for the CDR3 is TGTGCCAGCAGCCCCGAGCGTTACGGGGAGCTGTTTTTT. Its protein is CASSPERYGELFF.

The J gene is TRBJ1-5, the V gene TRBV19, with 8 nucleotides matching TRBD1. CDR1 is LNHDA, CDR2 SQIVND, per germline (reference sequence). The CDR3 has 14 residues. The J segment lost 3 bases and the V segment lost 7 bases, leaving 5 bases of the junction unmatched. As DNA, the CDR3 is TGTGCCAGTACGACAGGGGAACCCAATCAGCCCCAGCATTTT. As protein: CASTTGEPNQPQHF.

This clonotype was detected only a few times. This chain uses TRBV4-3 with TRBJ1-1; tentative D call: TRBD1 (5 bases). CDR1 and CDR2 from the germline V gene are LGHNA and YSLEER. CDR3 length: 15 residues. V dropped 0 bases and J dropped 8 bases, with 16 bases sitting between them. The CDR3 is CASSQDSGGFTEAFF. The CDR3 bases are TGCGCCAGCAGCCAAGATTCGGGGGGTTTCACGGAAGCTTTCTTT.

This clonotype is a singleton in its sample. This chain connects TRBV23-1 to TRBJ2-6; D ambiguous. TRBV23-1 qualifies as an ORF whose function is uncertain. Trimming took 3 bases from V and 5 from J, leaving 23 bases between them. There are 19 residues in the CDR3. The CDR3 DNA sequence: TGCGCCAGCAGTCATAGCTTGCTACGGCAACAAAGTCGGGCCAACGTCCTGACTTTC. Its protein product is CASSHSLLRQQSRANVLTF.